The rows below give T cell receptor beta chains drawn from one sample of a study of OX40 agonist ivuxolimab in advanced cancers. Sequencing was performed with immunoSEQ multiplex PCR; in TCRdb, only in-frame clones are kept and a portion is missing. The sample yields more than 55,000 clones, around 87% seen once. Sequenced here: CD4+ or CD8+ T cells sorted from blood, sampled in a trial of the OX40 agonist ivuxolimab. The receptors were gathered from an adult with an advanced solid tumor such as melanoma, head and neck, liver or kidney cancer. Each CDR3 is given with its conserved first and last residue. D genes are given only for firm matches. For some rows the clone size is stated as once, few or many, or as a class when expanded; others skip it.

abundance	v_gene	d_gene	j_gene	len	CDR3nt	CDR3aa
NA	TRBV27	NA	TRBJ1-2	14	TGTGCCAGCAGTATTGGACGGCAGAACTATGGCTACACCTTC	CASSIGRQNYGYTF
NA	TRBV6-1	TRBD1	TRBJ1-1	14	TGTGCCAGCAGCCCACGGACAGGGTACACTGAAGCTTTCTTT	CASSPRTGYTEAFF
NA	TRBV2	TRBD2	TRBJ2-3	15	TGTGCCAGCTTGGGAGGGAAGGGACTGTCAGATACGCAGTATTTT	CASLGGKGLSDTQYF
NA	TRBV30	NA	TRBJ1-2	14	TGTGCCTGGAGAACGGGTTCTCTCTATTATGGCTACACCTTC	CAWRTGSLYYGYTF
NA	TRBV5-1	NA	TRBJ1-2	13	TGCGCCAGCAGCTTAACGGGGACGGGTGGCTACACCTTC	CASSLTGTGGYTF
NA	TRBV2	TRBD1	TRBJ1-4	13	TGTGCCAGCAGCAGGGGGCAGAGTGAAAAACTGTTTTTT	CASSRGQSEKLFF
NA	TRBV25-1	TRBD1	TRBJ1-3	13	TGTGCCAGCAGGACAGGGGGGCTTCACACCATATATTTT	CASRTGGLHTIYF
NA	TRBV6-6	NA	TRBJ2-6	16	TGTGCCAGCAGTTACTCGACGAGTGGTGGGGCCAACGTCCTGACTTTC	CASSYSTSGGANVLTF
NA	TRBV25-1	NA	TRBJ1-1	15	TGTGCCAGCAGTGAATTGAAATCGGGGCCCGTAGAAGCTTTCTTT	CASSELKSGPVEAFF
NA	TRBV27	NA	TRBJ1-1	13	TGTGCCAGCAGTTTACAAGGTCTCGGTGAAGCTTTCTTT	CASSLQGLGEAFF
NA	TRBV19	NA	TRBJ1-5	16	TGTGCCAGTAGTATAGGGCCGCCACCGAGCAATCAGCCCCAGCATTTT	CASSIGPPPSNQPQHF
NA	TRBV30	NA	TRBJ2-7	11	TGTGCCTGGAGTGTTCTATACGAGCAGTACTTC	CAWSVLYEQYF
once	TRBV6-5	TRBD1	TRBJ1-4	15	TGTGCCAGCAGTAGAAACAGGGGGCAGGGTGAAAAACTGTTTTTT	CASSRNRGQGEKLFF
few	TRBV6-5	TRBD2	TRBJ2-2	15	TGTGCCAGCACCCAGAGTAGCGGGAGTTCCGGGGAGCTGTTTTTT	CASTQSSGSSGELFF
NA	TRBV2	TRBD1	TRBJ1-3	17	TGTGCCAGCAGTGAGTACAGGGGCACCAACTCTGGAAACACCATATATTTT	CASSEYRGTNSGNTIYF
NA	TRBV28	NA	TRBJ2-3	14	TGTGCCAGCAGTAACCCTACCAATTGGGATACGCAGTATTTT	CASSNPTNWDTQYF
NA	TRBV5-4	TRBD1	TRBJ1-1	13	TGTGCCACCAGACAGGGTGAGGTTACTGAAGCTTTCTTT	CATRQGEVTEAFF
NA	TRBV5-1	TRBD1	TRBJ1-4	14	TGCGCCAGCAGTCTGACAGGGGGCGATGAAAAACTGTTTTTT	CASSLTGGDEKLFF
NA	TRBV28	TRBD1	TRBJ1-4	14	TGTGCCAGCAGTCCCCGGGACAGGAATGAAAAACTGTTTTTT	CASSPRDRNEKLFF
NA	TRBV19	TRBD1	TRBJ2-1	15	TGTGCCAGTAGTACCGGGACAGTTGGGGACAATGAGCAGTTCTTC	CASSTGTVGDNEQFF
NA	TRBV6-1	NA	TRBJ2-7	14	TGTGCCAGCAGCCTAGAGGAGGGCCCCTACGAGCAGTACTTC	CASSLEEGPYEQYF
NA	TRBV6-1	NA	TRBJ2-7	11	TGTGCCAGCAGTGGCCTATACGAGCAGTACTTC	CASSGLYEQYF
medium-sized	TRBV7-9	TRBD2	TRBJ2-1	14	TGTGCCAGCAGTCCGGGACTAGCTGTCAGTGAGCAGTTCTTC	CASSPGLAVSEQFF